Given below is one T cell receptor (beta chain) in context. V gave up 4 bases and J gave up 8 bases, with 18 bases separating them. The germline V gene encodes CDR1 SGHDT and CDR2 YYEEEE. The CDR3 is 14 amino acids. The source of the sample is a study of patients and donors after allogeneic stem cell transplantation. TCRdb itself ran the RT-PCR reads through MiXCR, one entry per CDR3 protein. The repertoire includes more than 9,000 distinct CDR3 sequences, roughly a fifth of them detected once, and roughly 55% sits in the top ten. Sequencing was carried out using blood, either unsorted or a sorted T cell fraction (not recorded which). J is TRBJ1-2 and V is TRBV5-6, with D tentatively TRBD1 (6 bases). This sequence originates from a human donor who was either an allogeneic HSCT recipient or a stem cell or donor lymphocyte infusion donor (not recorded which). It is not recorded whose cells these are; they may come from a transplant donor. The CDR3 bases are TGTGCCAGCAGCCCAATGGACAGTCCGTCAGGCTACACCTTC. It translates to CASSPMDSPSGYTF.